This T cell receptor (beta chain) was sequenced during a study of shared clonotypes between healthy human individuals. Findings and limits, study-wide: Few donors limited the genetic and exposure-history diversity represented.

Sequenced by immunoSEQ multiplex PCR; TCRdb stores in-frame clones only, minus some. The table lists about 980,000 clones, around 80% of them singletons, with approximately 1.5% in the top ten. Caucasian adults residing in Nashville, Tennessee made up all the donors. CDR1 is LGHNA, CDR2 YSLEER, per germline. The ends were cut back, 0 bases at V and 6 bases at J, with 11 bases in the middle. The CDR3 runs to 15 residues. This clone appeared a single time. Its antigen remains unknown. This receptor was identified in a man aged 18 to 30 in good health. The sample was memory CD4+ T cells sorted from blood. The subset here: CD45RA-negative fraction. The rearrangement links TRBV4-3 to TRBJ2-2, with D maybe TRBD2 (5 bases). The CDR3 DNA reads as TGCGCCAGCAGCCAAGAGAGGGTAGTCCCCGGGGAGCTGTTTTTT. It encodes CASSQERVVPGELFF.